What follows are 4 T cell receptor beta chains derived from one specimen sequenced in a study of T-cell memory formation after mild COVID-19. TCRdb re-derived calls from the 5' RACE reads in MiXCR, one entry per CDR3 protein. The sample holds fewer than 700,000 distinct CDR3 sequences, over 15% seen once. Sequencing was done on a sample of PBMCs or a T cell subset sorted from them (not recorded which). The receptors were sampled from an adult woman who had mild COVID-19 (a few samples of this study predate the infection). Cell type and time point are not known.

This clonotype was detected a few times. The chain recombines TRBV7-2 with TRBJ2-1; D is possibly TRBD1 (6 bases). The CDR3 has 16 amino acids. The germline gives CDR1 SGHTA, CDR2 FQGNSA. V lost 1 base and J lost 3, with 13 bases in between. This CDR3 is CASSLVSQGNYNEQFF. CDR3 sequence (DNA): TGTGCCAGCAGCTTAGTCTCCCAGGGGAACTACAATGAGCAGTTCTTC.

The chain carries TRBV29-1 and TRBJ2-3, with a possible D match to TRBD1 (5 bases). The CDR3 totals 14 residues. V lost 0 bases and J 4 bases, leaving 11 bases between the germline ends. Germline lookup yields CDR1 SQVTM and CDR2 ANQGSEA. The chain's CDR3 is CSVEDRTGADTQYF. The CDR3 DNA follows: TGCAGCGTTGAAGATAGAACAGGCGCAGATACGCAGTATTTT.

CDR3 nucleotides: TGTGCCAGCAGTTCGGTTATAGGGACTAGCGGGAGGCCGGGCTCTGGGGCCAACGTCCTGACTTTC. As protein: CASSSVIGTSGRPGSGANVLTF. The J gene is TRBJ2-6, the V gene TRBV12-3 or TRBV12-4; 15 nucleotides align to TRBD2. The CDR3 loop spans 22 amino acids. With 4 bases clipped from V and 0 bases from J, the junction kept 13 bases outside the gene matches.

The chain carries TRBV6-2 or TRBV6-3 and TRBJ2-1; 12 bases map to TRBD2. The CDR3 is 16 amino acids. Germline lookup yields CDR1 MNHEY and CDR2 SVGEGT. The J segment lost 4 bases and the V segment lost 6 bases, leaving 7 bases of the junction unmatched. The CDR3 nucleotides are TGTGCCAGCAGCCCTCTCGGACTAGCGGGGTACAATGAGCAGTTCTTC. Translation: CASSPLGLAGYNEQFF.